This T cell receptor (beta chain) came from a study of cytomegalovirus exposure and HLA in healthy donors. TCRdb keeps only in-frame clones here, not all; method: immunoSEQ multiplex PCR. The sample carries hundreds of thousands of clones, roughly 84% recorded once. The germline V gene encodes CDR1 KGHSH and CDR2 LQKENI. This CDR3 spans 15 amino acids. J gave up 5 bases and V 6 bases, and 5 bases lay outside the gene matches. This clone is a singleton in its sample. Sequenced sample: PBMCs. The receptor's source is a woman aged 18-35 years in good health and CMV-seropositive. The rearrangement links TRBV18 to TRBJ2-1; 12 bases are a match to TRBD1. CDR3 region: CASSEGTGGNNEQFF. DNA for the CDR3: TGTGCCAGCTCGGAGGGGACAGGGGGCAACAATGAGCAGTTCTTC.